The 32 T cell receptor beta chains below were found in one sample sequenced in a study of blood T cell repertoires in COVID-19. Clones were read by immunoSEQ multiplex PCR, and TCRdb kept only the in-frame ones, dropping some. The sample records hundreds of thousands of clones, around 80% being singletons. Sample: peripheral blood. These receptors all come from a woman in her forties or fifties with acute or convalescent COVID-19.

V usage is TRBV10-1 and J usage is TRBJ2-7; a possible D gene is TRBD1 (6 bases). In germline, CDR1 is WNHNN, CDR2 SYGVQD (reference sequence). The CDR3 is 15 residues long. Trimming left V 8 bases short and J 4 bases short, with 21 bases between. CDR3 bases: TGCGCCAGCTCTGACCCCAGGGGAATGCTTTACGAGCAGTACTTC. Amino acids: CASSDPRGMLYEQYF.

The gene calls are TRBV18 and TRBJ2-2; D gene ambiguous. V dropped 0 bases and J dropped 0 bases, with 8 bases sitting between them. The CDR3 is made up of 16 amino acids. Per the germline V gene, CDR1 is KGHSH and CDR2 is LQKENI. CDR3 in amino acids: CASSPPERTNTGELFF. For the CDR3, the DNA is TGTGCCAGCTCACCACCGGAGAGGACGAACACCGGGGAGCTGTTTTTT.

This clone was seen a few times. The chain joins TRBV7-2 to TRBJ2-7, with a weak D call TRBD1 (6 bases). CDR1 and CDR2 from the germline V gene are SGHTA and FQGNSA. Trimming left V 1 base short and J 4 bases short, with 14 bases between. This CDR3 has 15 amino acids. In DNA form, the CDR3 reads TGTGCCAGCAGCTTAGTCTCGAGCCAGGGGTACGAGCAGTACTTC. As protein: CASSLVSSQGYEQYF.

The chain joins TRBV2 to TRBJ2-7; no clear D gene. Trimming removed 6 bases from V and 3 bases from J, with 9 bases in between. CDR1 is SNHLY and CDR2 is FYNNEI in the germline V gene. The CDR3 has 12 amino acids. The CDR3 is CASRGTYYEQYF. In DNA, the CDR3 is TGTGCCAGCAGGGGCACCTACTACGAGCAGTACTTC.

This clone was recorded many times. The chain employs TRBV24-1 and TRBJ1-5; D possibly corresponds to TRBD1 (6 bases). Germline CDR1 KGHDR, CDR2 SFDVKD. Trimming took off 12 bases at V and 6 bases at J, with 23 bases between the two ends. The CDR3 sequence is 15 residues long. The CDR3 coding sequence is TGTGCCGCAGAGACGCCGACAGGTGGTAGTCAGCCCCAGCATTTT. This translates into CAAETPTGGSQPQHF.

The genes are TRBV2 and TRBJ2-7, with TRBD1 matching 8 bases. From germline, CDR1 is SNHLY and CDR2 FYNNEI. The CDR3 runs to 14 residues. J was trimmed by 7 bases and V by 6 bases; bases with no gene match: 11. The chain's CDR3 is CASSGQGALQEQYF. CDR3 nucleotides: TGTGCCAGCAGCGGCCAGGGGGCCTTGCAGGAGCAGTACTTC.

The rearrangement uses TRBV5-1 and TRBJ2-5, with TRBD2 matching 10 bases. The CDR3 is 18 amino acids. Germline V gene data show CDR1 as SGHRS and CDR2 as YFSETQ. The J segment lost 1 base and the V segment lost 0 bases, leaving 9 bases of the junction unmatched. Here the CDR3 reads CASSLGASGGLAQETQYF. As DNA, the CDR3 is TGCGCCAGCAGCTTGGGGGCTAGCGGGGGACTTGCCCAAGAGACCCAGTACTTC. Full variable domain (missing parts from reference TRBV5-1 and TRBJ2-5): KAGVTQTPRYLIKTRGQQVTLSCSPISGHRSVSWYQQTPGQGLQFLFEYFSETQRNKGNFPGRFSGRQFSNSRSEMNVSTLELGDSALYLCASSLGASGGLAQETQYFGPGTRLLVL.

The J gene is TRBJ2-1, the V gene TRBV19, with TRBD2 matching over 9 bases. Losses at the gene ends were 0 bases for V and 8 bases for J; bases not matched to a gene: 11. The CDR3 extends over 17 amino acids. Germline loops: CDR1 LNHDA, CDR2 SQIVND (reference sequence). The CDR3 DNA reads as TGTGCCAGTAGTATAGACCCCTCGGGACTAGCACGAGATGAGCAGTTCTTC. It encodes CASSIDPSGLARDEQFF.

The CDR3 sequence is CASSLETSGTDTQYF. The CDR3 region has the DNA TGTGCCAGCAGTTTAGAGACTAGCGGGACAGATACGCAGTATTTT. The V gene is TRBV28, the J gene TRBJ2-3, with 10 bases matching TRBD2. Germline-derived CDR1 and CDR2 are MDHEN and SYDVKM. The V gene end was trimmed by 2 bases and the J gene end by 3 bases; junction bases not matched to a gene: 2. The CDR3 loop spans 15 amino acids. Together with reference TRBV28 and TRBJ2-3, the CDR3 gives the full variable domain: DVKVTQSSRYLVKRTGEKVFLECVQDMDHENMFWYRQDPGLGLRLIYFSYDVKMKEKGDIPEGYSVSREKKERFSLILESASTNQTSMYLCASSLETSGTDTQYFGPGTRLTVL.

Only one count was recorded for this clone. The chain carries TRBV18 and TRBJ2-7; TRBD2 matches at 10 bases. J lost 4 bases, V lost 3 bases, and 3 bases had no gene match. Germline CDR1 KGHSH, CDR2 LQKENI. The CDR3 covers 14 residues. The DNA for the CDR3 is TGTGCCAGCTCACCTGGACTAGCGGCATACGAGCAGTACTTC. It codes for CASSPGLAAYEQYF.

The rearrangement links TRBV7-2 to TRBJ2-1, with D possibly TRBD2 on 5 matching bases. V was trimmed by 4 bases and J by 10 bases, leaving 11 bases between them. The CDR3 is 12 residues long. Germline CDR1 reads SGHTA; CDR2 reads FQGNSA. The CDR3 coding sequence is TGTGCCAGCAGCTCAACTAGAAGGGAGCAGTTCTTC. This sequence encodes CASSSTRREQFF.

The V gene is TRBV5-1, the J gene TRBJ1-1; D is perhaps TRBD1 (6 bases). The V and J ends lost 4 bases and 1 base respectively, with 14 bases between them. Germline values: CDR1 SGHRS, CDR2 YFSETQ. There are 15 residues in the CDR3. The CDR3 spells CASSGGQPRNTEAFF. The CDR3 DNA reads TGCGCCAGCAGCGGGGGACAACCACGGAACACTGAAGCTTTCTTT.

For the CDR3, the DNA is TGCAGTGCTAGTTCTAGCGGGACTTACACAGATACGCAGTATTTT. Translated: CSASSSGTYTDTQYF. The J gene is TRBJ2-3, the V gene TRBV20-1, with 9 nucleotides matching TRBD2. The CDR3 is 15 residues long. V lost 3 bases and J lost 2; bases outside the gene matches: 6. The germline gives CDR1 DFQATT, CDR2 SNEGSKA (reference sequence).

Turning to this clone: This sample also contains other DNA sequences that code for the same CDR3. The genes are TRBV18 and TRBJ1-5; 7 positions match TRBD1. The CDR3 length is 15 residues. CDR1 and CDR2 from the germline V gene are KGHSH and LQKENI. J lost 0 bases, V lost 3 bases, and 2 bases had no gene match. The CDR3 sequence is CASSPTGDSNQPQHF. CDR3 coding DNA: TGTGCCAGCTCACCCACAGGGGATAGCAATCAGCCCCAGCATTTT.

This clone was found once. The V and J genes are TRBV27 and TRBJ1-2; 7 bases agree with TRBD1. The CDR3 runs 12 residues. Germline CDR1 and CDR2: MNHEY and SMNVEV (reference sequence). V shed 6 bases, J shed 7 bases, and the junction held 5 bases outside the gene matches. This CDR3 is CASRATGAGYTF. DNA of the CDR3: TGTGCCAGCAGGGCTACAGGGGCTGGCTACACCTTC.

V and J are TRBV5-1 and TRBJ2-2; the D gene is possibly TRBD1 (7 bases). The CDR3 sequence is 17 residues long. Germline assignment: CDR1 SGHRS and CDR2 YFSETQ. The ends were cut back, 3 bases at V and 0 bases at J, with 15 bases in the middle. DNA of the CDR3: TGCGCCAGCAGCTGGGCTGGAGGGGGCGCGAACACCGGGGAGCTGTTTTTT. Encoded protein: CASSWAGGGANTGELFF.

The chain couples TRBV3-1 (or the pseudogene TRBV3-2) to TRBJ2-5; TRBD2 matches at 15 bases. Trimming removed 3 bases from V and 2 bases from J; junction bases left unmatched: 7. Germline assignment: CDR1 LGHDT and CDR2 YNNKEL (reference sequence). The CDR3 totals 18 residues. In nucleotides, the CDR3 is TGTGCCAGCAGCCAGGCCGGGACTAGCGGGAGGAGTCAAGAGACCCAGTACTTC. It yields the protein CASSQAGTSGRSQETQYF.

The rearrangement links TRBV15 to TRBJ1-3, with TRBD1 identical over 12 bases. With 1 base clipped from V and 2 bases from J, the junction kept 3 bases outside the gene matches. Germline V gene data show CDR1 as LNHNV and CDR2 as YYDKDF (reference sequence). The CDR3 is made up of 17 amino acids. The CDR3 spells CATSRGRDRGPGNTIYF. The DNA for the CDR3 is TGTGCCACCAGCAGAGGCCGGGACAGGGGGCCTGGAAACACCATATATTTT.

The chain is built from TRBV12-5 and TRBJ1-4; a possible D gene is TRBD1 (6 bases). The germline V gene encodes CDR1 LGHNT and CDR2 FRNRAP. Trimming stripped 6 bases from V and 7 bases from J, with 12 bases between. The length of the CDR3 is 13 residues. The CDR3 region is CASGRQGTEKLFF. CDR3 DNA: TGTGCTAGTGGCCGGCAGGGGACTGAAAAACTGTTTTTT.

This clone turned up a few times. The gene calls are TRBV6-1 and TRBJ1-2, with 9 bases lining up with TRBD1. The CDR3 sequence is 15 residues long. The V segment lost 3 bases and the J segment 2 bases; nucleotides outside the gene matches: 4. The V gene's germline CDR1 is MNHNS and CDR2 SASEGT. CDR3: CASSDVGTGNYGYTF. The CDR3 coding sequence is TGTGCCAGCAGTGATGTCGGGACAGGGAACTATGGCTACACCTTC.

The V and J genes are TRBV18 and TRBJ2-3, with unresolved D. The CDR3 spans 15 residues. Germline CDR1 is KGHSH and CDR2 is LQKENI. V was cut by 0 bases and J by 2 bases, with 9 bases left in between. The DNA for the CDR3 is TGTGCCAGCTCACCACCCTACCCTTACACAGATACGCAGTATTTT. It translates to CASSPPYPYTDTQYF. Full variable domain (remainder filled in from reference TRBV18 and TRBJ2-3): NAGVMQNPRHLVRRRGQEARLRCSPMKGHSHVYWYRQLPEEGLKFMVYLQKENIIDESGMPKERFSAEFPKEGPSILRIQQVVRGDSAAYFCASSPPYPYTDTQYFGPGTRLTVL.

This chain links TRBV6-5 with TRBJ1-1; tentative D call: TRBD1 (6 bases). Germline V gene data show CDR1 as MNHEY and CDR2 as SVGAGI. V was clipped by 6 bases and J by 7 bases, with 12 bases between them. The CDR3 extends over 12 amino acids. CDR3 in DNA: TGTGCCAGCAGCGACGGACAGCTTGAAGCTTTCTTT. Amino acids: CASSDGQLEAFF.

The CDR3 loop reads CASSLDSLGEKLFF. CDR3 coding DNA: TGTGCCAGCTCACTGGACAGCCTAGGTGAAAAACTGTTTTTT. The chain carries TRBV18 and TRBJ1-4; D might be TRBD1 (6 bases). The CDR3 runs to 14 residues. Trimming removed 4 bases at V and 7 bases at J, with 13 bases between. Germline V lookup: CDR1 KGHSH, CDR2 LQKENI. Full variable domain (rest looked up from reference TRBV18 and TRBJ1-4): NAGVMQNPRHLVRRRGQEARLRCSPMKGHSHVYWYRQLPEEGLKFMVYLQKENIIDESGMPKERFSAEFPKEGPSILRIQQVVRGDSAAYFCASSLDSLGEKLFFGSGTQLSVL.

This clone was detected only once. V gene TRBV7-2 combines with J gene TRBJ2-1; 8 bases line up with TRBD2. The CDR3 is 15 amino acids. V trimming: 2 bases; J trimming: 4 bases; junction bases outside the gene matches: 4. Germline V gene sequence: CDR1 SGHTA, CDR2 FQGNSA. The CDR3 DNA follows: TGTGCCAGCAGCTTAATGACTAGCGCTTACAATGAGCAGTTCTTC. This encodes CASSLMTSAYNEQFF. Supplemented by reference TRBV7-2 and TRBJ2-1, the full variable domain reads GAGVSQSPSNKVTEKGKDVELRCDPISGHTALYWYRQSLGQGLEFLIYFQGNSAPDKSGLPSDRFSAERTGGSVSTLTIQRTQQEDSAVYLCASSLMTSAYNEQFFGPGTRLTVL.

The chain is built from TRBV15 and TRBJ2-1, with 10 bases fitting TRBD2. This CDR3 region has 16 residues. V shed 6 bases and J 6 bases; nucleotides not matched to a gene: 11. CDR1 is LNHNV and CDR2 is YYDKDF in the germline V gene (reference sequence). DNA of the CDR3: TGTGCCACCAGGCCCTTCGGTCTAGCGGGAGCCAATGAGCAGTTCTTC. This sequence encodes CATRPFGLAGANEQFF.

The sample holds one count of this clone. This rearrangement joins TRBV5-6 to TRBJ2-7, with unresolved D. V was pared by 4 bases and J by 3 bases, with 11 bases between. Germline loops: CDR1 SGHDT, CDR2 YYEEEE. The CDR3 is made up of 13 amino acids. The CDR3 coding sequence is TGTGCCAGCAGCATCGGCGGCAGCTACGAGCAGTACTTC. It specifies CASSIGGSYEQYF.

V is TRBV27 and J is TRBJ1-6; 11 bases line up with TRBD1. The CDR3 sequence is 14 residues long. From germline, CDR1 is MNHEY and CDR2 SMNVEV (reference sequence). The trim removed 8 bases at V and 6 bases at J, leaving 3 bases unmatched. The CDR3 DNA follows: TGTGCCAGCCGGACAGGGGGCGGTAATTCACCCCTCCACTTT. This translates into CASRTGGGNSPLHF.

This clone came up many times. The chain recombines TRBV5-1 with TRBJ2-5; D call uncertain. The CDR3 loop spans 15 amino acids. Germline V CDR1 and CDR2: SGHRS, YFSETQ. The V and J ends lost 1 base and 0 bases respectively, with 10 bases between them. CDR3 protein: CASSLSISYQETQYF. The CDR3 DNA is TGCGCCAGCAGCTTGAGCATATCGTACCAAGAGACCCAGTACTTC.

The CDR3 loop reads CASSWGGSKNEQFF. The DNA for the CDR3 is TGTGCCAGCAGCTGGGGCGGGAGCAAGAATGAGCAGTTCTTC. The chain employs TRBV27 and TRBJ2-1; TRBD2 matches at 7 bases. Germline CDR1 reads MNHEY; CDR2 reads SMNVEV (reference sequence). J lost 7 bases, V lost 6 bases, and 9 bases had no gene match. The CDR3 consists of 14 residues.

The CDR3 DNA is TGCGCCAGCAGCTTGGTCCTGACAGGGGGCTCACCCCTCCACTTT. This gives the protein CASSLVLTGGSPLHF. The gene calls are TRBV5-1 and TRBJ1-6, with 10 bases matching TRBD1. V gave up 0 bases and J gave up 10 bases; unmatched junction bases: 4. Germline V gene sequence: CDR1 SGHRS, CDR2 YFSETQ. The length of the CDR3 is 15 residues.

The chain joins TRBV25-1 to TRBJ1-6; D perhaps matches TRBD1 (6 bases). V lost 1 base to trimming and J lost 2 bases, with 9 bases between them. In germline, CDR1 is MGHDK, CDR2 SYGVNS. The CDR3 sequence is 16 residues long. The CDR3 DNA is TGTGCCAGCAGTGAATCCGCAGGGGCCTATAATTCACCCCTCCACTTT. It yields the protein CASSESAGAYNSPLHF.

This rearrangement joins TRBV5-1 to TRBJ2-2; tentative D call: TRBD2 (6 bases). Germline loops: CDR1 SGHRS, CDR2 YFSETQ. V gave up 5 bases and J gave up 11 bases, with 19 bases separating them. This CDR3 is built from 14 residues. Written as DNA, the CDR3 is TGCGCCAGCAGGGAGGGCTCGATACCGGGAGAGCTGTTTTTT. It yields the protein CASREGSIPGELFF.